A single TCR beta chain is shown here with its context. Its antigen is undetermined. An even split of each subset's genomic DNA across several immunoSEQ plates was performed. This table comes from immunoSEQ multiplex PCR, and its TCRdb copy is limited to in-frame clones, with some not included. The repertoire includes about 710,000 clones, 55% to 85% of them detected once, and 1.5% to 2% sits in the top ten. The ends were cut back, 8 bases at V and 7 bases at J, with 18 bases in the middle. This CDR3 is 14 amino acids long. CDR1 MDHEN and CDR2 SYDVKM come from the germline V gene. The data stem from a study of shared clonotypes between healthy human individuals. Broader study findings: Investigators collected only blood, and repertoires in tissues likely differ. Some naive CD4 clonotypes, 4.5% to 5.5%, turned up in common across four donors.

Nashville, Tennessee was home to all donors, each a Caucasian adult. The receptor comes from a woman in her 30s in good health. Sequenced sample: memory CD4+ T cells sorted from blood. As to subset: CD45RA-negative fraction. The chain employs TRBV28 and TRBJ2-4; no definite D call. The CDR3 protein is CASGKSGFGNIQYF. The CDR3 coding sequence is TGTGCCAGCGGAAAAAGTGGGTTTGGGAACATTCAGTACTTC. Complete variable domain (other parts from reference TRBV28 and TRBJ2-4): DVKVTQSSRYLVKRTGEKVFLECVQDMDHENMFWYRQDPGLGLRLIYFSYDVKMKEKGDIPEGYSVSREKKERFSLILESASTNQTSMYLCASGKSGFGNIQYFGAGTRLSVL.